This T cell receptor beta chain was captured by sequencing in a study of T cell repertoires in cytomegalovirus infection. Across the whole study: Public signatures in TCR beta pointed to CMV infection and matching HLA type.

TCRdb used MiXCR to reprocess the reads, holding one entry per CDR3 protein. Of about 130,000 distinct CDR3 sequences in the sample, 8.8% are singletons; the top ten hold roughly 9.1%. General study findings and limits: Cumulated frequencies of public TCR beta families served to identify carriers of CMV plus the relevant HLA. Ex vivo, HLA-C-restricted CMV-specific TCR beta clonotypes prevailed over the rest of the response.

This clonotype was found many times. The antigen remains undetermined. An end of the junction differs from the germline gene, which may be a read error. Sequencing was performed on PBMCs. This TCR was recovered from a human donor in good health (CMV status not recorded). Some clones in this sample may be carry-over from other donors' samples.

CDR3 region: CASSLLNLPPGGF. The CDR3 region has the DNA TGTGCCAGCAGCTTACTCAACCTGCCGCCCGGGGGATTT. The rearrangement uses TRBV7-2 and TRBJ1-1; possible D gene TRBD1, 5 bases. CDR3 length: 13 residues. The V gene's germline CDR1 is SGHTA and CDR2 FQGNSA.